This is a list of T cell receptor beta chains from one sample in a study of T cells in Graves' hyperthyroidism and ophthalmopathy. TCRdb reprocessed the multiplex PCR reads with MiXCR, giving one entry per CDR3 protein. Seen here are about 360,000 distinct CDR3 sequences, under 15% observed once, and the top ten hold around a tenth. Source material: blood. The receptors were gathered from a woman aged 18-29 years with Graves' hyperthyroidism. Both conserved end residues are part of each CDR3. The D gene is left open where the match is weak. For some rows the clone size is stated as once, few or many, or as a class when expanded; others skip it.

j_gene,v_gene,abundance,d_gene,CDR3nt,CDR3aa
TRBJ2-3,TRBV4-2,few,TRBD2,TGTGCCAGCAGCCAAGAGCGGACTAGCGGGACAGATACGCAGTATTTT,CASSQERTSGTDTQYF
TRBJ1-1,TRBV4-2,NA,NA,TGTGCCAGCAGCCAAGTGGGAGAGGTTGAAGCTTTCTTT,CASSQVGEVEAFF
TRBJ2-7,TRBV6-5,NA,NA,TGTGCCAGCAGTTACGGAGATTTCGAGTACGAGCAGTACTTC,CASSYGDFEYEQYF
TRBJ2-5,TRBV25-1,many,TRBD2,TGTGCCAGCAGTGAAGGGGTGGTAGCGGGAGCAGAGACCCAGTACTTC,CASSEGVVAGAETQYF
TRBJ2-7,TRBV18,few,TRBD1,TGTGCCAGCTCACAGCTAGGACAGGGGATTACCTACGAGCAGTACTTC,CASSQLGQGITYEQYF
TRBJ2-2,TRBV4-2,few,NA,TGTGCCAGCAGCCAAGATCATTCGGGAGCTAAGATCGGGGAGCTGTTTTTT,CASSQDHSGAKIGELFF
TRBJ2-5,TRBV6-2/TRBV6-3,many,NA,TGTGCCAGCACCAAGATCAGGGGAGGAGAGACCCAGTACTTC,CASTKIRGGETQYF
TRBJ1-1,TRBV28,many,NA,TGTGCCAGCAGTTTTTTCGTTCGGGACACTGAAGCTTTCTTT,CASSFFVRDTEAFF
TRBJ2-7,TRBV3-1,many,TRBD1,TGTGCCAGCAGCCAAAGGACAGGGTCATATGGTGAGCAGTACTTC,CASSQRTGSYGEQYF
TRBJ1-4,TRBV7-8,NA,NA,TGTGCCAGCAGCTTAGTTCACATGGGGGCAGATAATGAAAAACTGTTTTTT,CASSLVHMGADNEKLFF
TRBJ2-1,TRBV19,NA,NA,TGTGCCAGTAGGGGGTTCTCGTCGAATGAGCAGTTCTTC,CASRGFSSNEQFF
TRBJ2-1,TRBV7-9,many,TRBD2,TGTGCCAGCAGCCCCTCTCCGGGACTAGCGGCTAGCTCCTACAATGAGCAGTTCTTC,CASSPSPGLAASSYNEQFF
TRBJ1-5,TRBV4-1,NA,NA,TGCGCCAGCATTAGAGACACGGGGAGCGATCAGCCCCAGCATTTT,CASIRDTGSDQPQHF
TRBJ2-1,TRBV12-3/TRBV12-4,NA,NA,TGTGCCAGCAGTAGGAGTAGATCGCAGGGGGGGTACAATGAGCAGTTCTTC,CASSRSRSQGGYNEQFF
TRBJ1-2,TRBV28,many,NA,TGTGCCAGCAGTTTATGGGAGGGGGGCTACACCTTC,CASSLWEGGYTF
TRBJ2-7,TRBV30,NA,TRBD2,TGTGCCTGGAGTGAGGGGACTAGCGGGATTCACGAGCAGTACTTC,CAWSEGTSGIHEQYF
TRBJ1-1,TRBV5-5,many,NA,TGTGCCAGCGGAACGGGACCGAGGGACCTGAACACTGAAGCTTTCTTT,CASGTGPRDLNTEAFF
TRBJ1-3,TRBV30,NA,NA,TGTGCCTGGGGCGGGGGAGTCTCTGGAAACACCATATATTTT,CAWGGGVSGNTIYF
TRBJ1-2,TRBV7-9,many,NA,TGTGCCAGCAGCTTCCGAAGTGGCTACACCTTC,CASSFRSGYTF
TRBJ2-1,TRBV18,many,TRBD1,TGTGCCAGCTCACCACCCCAAACAGGGGTATCCAATGAGCAGTTCTTC,CASSPPQTGVSNEQFF
TRBJ2-3,TRBV4-1,few,TRBD2,TGCGCCAGCAGCCAAGTGGGGGGGACGCAGTATTTT,CASSQVGGTQYF
TRBJ2-5,TRBV3-1,NA,TRBD2,TGTGCCAGCAGCCAAGATTGGCGGGGGGTTTGGGAGACCCAGTACTTC,CASSQDWRGVWETQYF
TRBJ2-1,TRBV12-3/TRBV12-4,many,TRBD2,TGTGCCAGCAGGTCCAGGATAGCGGGAGGAACCCACAATGAGCAGTTCTTC,CASRSRIAGGTHNEQFF
TRBJ2-3,TRBV28,many,TRBD2,TGTGCCAGCAGTTTTGCTAGCGGGAGATATACGCAGTATTTT,CASSFASGRYTQYF
TRBJ1-2,TRBV2,many,NA,TGTGCCAGCAGTGTAGTACAAAGCTATGGCTACACCTTC,CASSVVQSYGYTF
TRBJ1-6,TRBV12-3/TRBV12-4,many,TRBD1,TGTGCCAGCAGTGAGGGACAGGCCATGGGTTCACCCCTCCACTTT,CASSEGQAMGSPLHF
TRBJ2-7,TRBV28,many,TRBD1,TGTGCCAGCAGTTTAAGTGGGACAGGGGCCTACGAGCAGTACTTC,CASSLSGTGAYEQYF
TRBJ2-3,TRBV3-1,many,NA,TGTGCCAGCAGCTTCCCGGGGGCGCCAGATACGCAGTATTTT,CASSFPGAPDTQYF
TRBJ2-5,TRBV6-1,many,NA,TGTGCCAGCAGTAGTTACCAGCCTCAGTTCCTTGGAGCCCAAGAGACCCAGTACTTC,CASSSYQPQFLGAQETQYF
TRBJ1-5,TRBV6-1,many,NA,TGTGCCACCTCCTCCACGGGGGGGACAAACAATCAGCCCCAGCATTTT,CATSSTGGTNNQPQHF
TRBJ2-5,TRBV29-1,many,TRBD1,TGCAGCGTTGGGCCGGGACAGTCCCAGTACCAAGAGACCCAGTACTTC,CSVGPGQSQYQETQYF
TRBJ2-1,TRBV5-1,many,NA,TGCGCCAGCAGCCCTGCCCTGGAGACTAGTAGGTATGAGCAGTTCTTC,CASSPALETSRYEQFF
TRBJ2-1,TRBV29-1,NA,NA,TGCAGCGTTCACCTTGCGGGGTTTGAGCAGTTCTTC,CSVHLAGFEQFF
TRBJ2-2,TRBV28,many,TRBD2,TGTGCCAGCAGTTTATCCCTTTACTTTGCTAGCGGGTCCGGGGAGCTGTTTTTT,CASSLSLYFASGSGELFF
TRBJ2-5,TRBV5-1,many,TRBD1,TGCGCCAGCAGCTTCTCCCCCGGGACAGGGGGCATAAAGACCCAGTACTTC,CASSFSPGTGGIKTQYF
TRBJ1-2,TRBV12-3/TRBV12-4,few,NA,TGTGCCAGCGGGACGTCGTATGGCTACACCTTC,CASGTSYGYTF
TRBJ2-7,TRBV11-1,many,TRBD1,TGTGCCAGCAGCTCCCGGGACAGCCACTACGAGCAGTACTTC,CASSSRDSHYEQYF
TRBJ1-1,TRBV10-3,many,NA,TGTGCCATCAGTGTCGGAGCGAACACTGAAGCTTTCTTT,CAISVGANTEAFF
TRBJ2-1,TRBV20-1,NA,TRBD2,TGCAGTGCTAGAGGACTAGCGGGAGAACCAAAAACCTACAATGAGCAGTTCTTC,CSARGLAGEPKTYNEQFF
TRBJ2-5,TRBV13,many,NA,TGTGCCAGCAGCGCCCCAGGAGGAGGACAAGAGACCCAGTACTTC,CASSAPGGGQETQYF
TRBJ1-1,TRBV6-2/TRBV6-3,many,NA,TGTGCCAGCAGTCCGAGGGGAGAAGGGAACACTGAAGCTTTCTTT,CASSPRGEGNTEAFF
TRBJ2-3,TRBV7-3,many,TRBD2,TGTGCCAGCAGCTCACCCCGGGAGGGCTCGGCGAGAGATACGCAGTATTTT,CASSSPREGSARDTQYF
TRBJ1-3,TRBV14,few,NA,TGTGCCAGCAGCCAAGATCCTGGGGGAACTGGAAACACCATATATTTT,CASSQDPGGTGNTIYF
TRBJ1-5,TRBV18,many,NA,TGTGCCAGCTCACCGGGAATGGGGGCTAGCAATCAGCCCCAGCATTTT,CASSPGMGASNQPQHF
TRBJ1-4,TRBV9,few,NA,TGTGCCAGCAGCGTAGGGCCAACTAATGAAAAACTGTTTTTT,CASSVGPTNEKLFF
TRBJ1-2,TRBV20-1,many,NA,TGCAGTGCTAGAGATGGTTTAGGGGGAAGCAATGGCTACACCTTC,CSARDGLGGSNGYTF
TRBJ1-4,TRBV30,many,TRBD1,TGTGCCTGGAGACGGACAGGGGGCAAAGAAAAACTGTTTTTT,CAWRRTGGKEKLFF
TRBJ1-6,TRBV28,NA,NA,TGTGCCAGCAGTTTCCTTCGTGGGTATAATTCACCCCTCCACTTT,CASSFLRGYNSPLHF